This T cell receptor (beta chain) was found in a study of blood T cell repertoires in COVID-19. V shed 8 bases and J 5 bases; nucleotides not matched to a gene: 5. The CDR3 sequence is 12 residues long. Germline-derived CDR1 and CDR2 are ENHRY and SYGVKD. Sequencing was performed with immunoSEQ multiplex PCR; in TCRdb, only in-frame clones are kept and a portion is missing. The sample holds 140,000 to 150,000 clones, approximately 84% seen once. This chain links TRBV10-3 with TRBJ1-1; TRBD1 matches at 7 bases. Specimen: peripheral blood. The clonotype originates from a human donor in a cohort sampled during active COVID-19. CDR3 sequence reads: CAIGQGETEAFF. CDR3 sequence (DNA): TGTGCCATCGGCCAGGGGGAGACTGAAGCTTTCTTT.